Listed below are T cell receptor beta chains from one sample, sequenced in a study of human T cells and chemical hapten exposure. TCRdb redid the calling of the RACE reads with MiXCR, one entry per CDR3 protein. The data show 43,000 or so distinct CDR3 sequences, with 3.5% to 4.5% seen just once and approximately 1.5% held by the top ten. Input material: whole blood. The source of these receptors is a female donor in good health. Some clones in this sample may be carry-over from other donors' samples. The CDR3 runs from the conserved cysteine through the conserved F or W. D genes are given only for firm matches. Not every row has a clone size; where given, it reads once, few, many or a size class.

TRBV11-2	18	TRBJ2-1	TRBD1	many	CASSSLRRGQGNNNEQFF	TGTGCCAGCAGCTCCCTTCGACGGGGACAGGGGAACAACAATGAGCAGTTCTTC
TRBV20-1	14	TRBJ1-3	NA	NA	CSARGLNSGNTIYF	TGCAGTGCTAGAGGGCTCAACTCTGGAAACACCATATATTTT
TRBV7-2	20	TRBJ2-3	NA	many	CASSLARSGVLALTKDTQYF	TGTGCCAGCAGCTTAGCGCGGTCCGGGGTCTTGGCACTAACCAAAGATACGCAGTATTTT
TRBV6-2/TRBV6-3	15	TRBJ2-3	NA	few	CAIKKDSDSTDTQYF	TGTGCCATCAAGAAGGACAGCGATAGCACAGATACGCAGTATTTT
TRBV30	14	TRBJ1-1	NA	few	CAWTSSPVNTEAFF	TGTGCCTGGACTAGCAGTCCGGTGAACACTGAAGCTTTCTTT
TRBV7-9	13	TRBJ1-2	NA	many	CASSYSDPPGYTF	TGTGCCAGCAGCTACAGTGACCCGCCTGGCTACACCTTC
TRBV30	18	TRBJ1-3	NA	few	CAWSVTGTSFISGNTIYF	TGTGCCTGGAGTGTCACGGGGACCAGTTTCATCTCTGGAAACACCATATATTTT
TRBV5-1	16	TRBJ2-7	NA	many	CASSSPLEGYSYEQYF	TGCGCCAGCAGCTCCCCACTGGAGGGTTACTCCTACGAGCAGTACTTC
TRBV4-3	21	TRBJ2-2	TRBD1	many	CASSQDVPTGQGTHFSGELFF	TGCGCCAGCAGCCAAGATGTCCCGACGGGACAGGGGACCCATTTTTCCGGGGAGCTGTTTTTT
TRBV7-8	16	TRBJ2-6	NA	many	CASSLGPFSGANVLTF	TGTGCCAGCAGCTTAGGGCCCTTTTCTGGGGCCAACGTCCTGACTTTC
TRBV4-1	15	TRBJ1-5	NA	many	CASSQDEGGHQPQHF	TGCGCCAGCAGCCAAGACGAGGGAGGGCATCAGCCCCAGCATTTT
TRBV27	14	TRBJ1-1	TRBD1	many	CASSHTGGVTEAFF	TGTGCCAGCAGTCACACAGGGGGGGTGACTGAAGCTTTCTTT
TRBV6-2/TRBV6-3	19	TRBJ1-2	NA	many	CASSYSIYPGTKADYGYTF	TGTGCCAGCAGTTACTCGATTTATCCGGGGACGAAAGCGGACTATGGCTACACCTTC
TRBV6-1	14	TRBJ1-2	NA	many	CASSERTNNYGYTF	TGTGCCAGCAGTGAGCGGACAAATAACTATGGCTACACCTTC
TRBV18	14	TRBJ2-5	NA	NA	CASSPRTVQETQYF	TGTGCCAGCTCACCCCGGACGGTCCAAGAGACCCAGTACTTC
TRBV7-2	13	TRBJ1-1	TRBD1	many	CASSSRDRTEAFF	TGTGCCAGCAGCTCGAGGGACAGGACTGAAGCTTTCTTT
TRBV14	14	TRBJ1-2	TRBD1	many	CASSPGQTFYGYTF	TGTGCCAGCAGCCCGGGACAGACCTTCTATGGCTACACCTTC
TRBV18	13	TRBJ1-4	TRBD1	NA	CASTGQTNEKLFF	TGTGCCAGCACGGGACAGACTAATGAAAAACTGTTTTTT
TRBV20-1	14	TRBJ2-7	TRBD2	few	CSASLRGGRDEQYF	TGCAGTGCTAGTCTGCGGGGGGGCCGCGACGAGCAGTACTTC
TRBV6-2/TRBV6-3	11	TRBJ2-3	NA	many	CASSAADTQYF	TGTGCCAGCAGTGCGGCAGATACGCAGTATTTT
TRBV6-5	14	TRBJ1-2	NA	few	CASSPGQNLYGYTF	TGTGCCAGCAGCCCAGGACAGAATCTCTATGGCTACACCTTC
TRBV5-1	13	TRBJ2-5	TRBD1	many	CASSSGQQETQYF	TGCGCCAGCAGCTCGGGACAGCAAGAGACCCAGTACTTC
TRBV12-3/TRBV12-4	14	TRBJ2-6	TRBD1	many	CATRDSSGANVLTF	TGTGCCACCCGGGACAGCTCTGGGGCCAACGTCCTGACTTTC
TRBV7-9	12	TRBJ2-7	NA	many	CASSLTGREQYF	TGTGCCAGCAGCCTCACAGGGCGCGAGCAGTACTTC
TRBV29-1	12	TRBJ1-2	NA	many	CSVGGGTYGYTF	TGCAGCGTTGGAGGTGGGACCTATGGCTACACCTTC
TRBV7-3	16	TRBJ1-2	NA	many	CASSPFGRRENYGYTF	TGTGCCAGCAGCCCCTTCGGCAGGCGGGAAAACTATGGCTACACCTTC
TRBV30	14	TRBJ2-2	NA	many	CASKGGGDTGELFF	TGTGCCTCAAAGGGAGGGGGGGACACCGGGGAGCTGTTTTTT
TRBV12-3/TRBV12-4	15	TRBJ2-1	TRBD1	many	CASSWSGTGGNEQFF	TGTGCCAGCAGTTGGTCCGGGACAGGGGGCAATGAGCAGTTCTTC
TRBV4-1	14	TRBJ1-2	NA	NA	CASSRPDRNYGYTF	TGCGCCAGCAGCCGACCCGACAGGAACTATGGCTACACCTTC
TRBV7-9	18	TRBJ2-3	TRBD2	many	CASSLVIAGGYISDTQYF	TGTGCCAGCAGCTTAGTTATAGCGGGGGGCTATATTTCAGATACGCAGTATTTT
TRBV19	16	TRBJ2-1	TRBD2	NA	CASSPRSLAGVNEQFF	TGTGCCAGTAGTCCAAGGTCACTAGCGGGGGTCAATGAGCAGTTCTTC
TRBV9	17	TRBJ2-1	NA	NA	CASSPARGSSSYNEQFF	TGTGCCAGCAGCCCCGCCCGGGGGTCGAGCTCCTACAATGAGCAGTTCTTC
TRBV12-3/TRBV12-4	16	TRBJ1-3	NA	NA	CASSLGWRGSGNTIYF	TGTGCCAGCAGTTTAGGGTGGAGGGGGTCTGGAAACACCATATATTTT
TRBV7-7	14	TRBJ2-7	TRBD1	many	CASSRGQGFYEQYF	TGTGCCAGCAGCCGGGGACAGGGGTTTTACGAGCAGTACTTC
TRBV2	18	TRBJ2-6	TRBD1	many	CASRNPTGGRAGANVLTF	TGTGCCAGCAGAAACCCCACAGGGGGGCGTGCTGGGGCCAACGTCCTGACTTTC
TRBV10-3	13	TRBJ2-7	NA	NA	CAISEGTPYEQYF	TGTGCCATCAGTGAGGGCACTCCTTACGAGCAGTACTTC
TRBV9	14	TRBJ1-5	TRBD1	many	CASSAGQGNQPQHF	TGTGCCAGCAGCGCCGGACAGGGCAATCAGCCCCAGCATTTT
TRBV7-9	17	TRBJ2-7	TRBD1	few	CASSPQGQEWGAYEQYF	TGTGCCAGCAGCCCCCAAGGACAGGAATGGGGAGCCTACGAGCAGTACTTC
TRBV21-1	14	TRBJ1-3	NA	many	CASSKGGTGNTIYF	TGTGCCAGCAGCAAAGGGGGAACTGGAAACACCATATATTTT
TRBV4-2	15	TRBJ2-5	NA	NA	CASSLREGPSETQYF	TGTGCCAGCAGCCTTCGAGAGGGACCAAGTGAGACCCAGTACTTC
TRBV7-8	14	TRBJ1-2	TRBD1	NA	CASSSSGTGYGYTF	TGTGCCAGCAGCTCATCCGGGACAGGCTATGGCTACACCTTC
TRBV5-4	16	TRBJ1-2	TRBD1	many	CASSLEGQVANYGYTF	TGTGCCAGCAGCTTAGAAGGACAGGTCGCTAACTATGGCTACACCTTC
TRBV9	15	TRBJ2-5	NA	many	CASSDSGKGGETQYF	TGTGCCAGCAGTGATTCGGGAAAGGGCGGTGAGACCCAGTACTTC
TRBV20-1	13	TRBJ2-4	NA	many	CSAGELAKNIQYF	TGCAGTGCGGGGGAACTAGCCAAAAACATTCAGTACTTC
TRBV29-1	13	TRBJ2-3	NA	many	CSVEDWGTDTQYF	TGCAGCGTTGAAGACTGGGGGACAGATACGCAGTATTTT
TRBV9	14	TRBJ2-4	NA	many	CASTRESTGSKQYF	TGTGCCAGCACCAGAGAGAGTACAGGGTCCAAACAGTACTTC
TRBV12-3/TRBV12-4	16	TRBJ2-1	TRBD2	many	CASRPSGTSAYNEQFF	TGTGCCAGCAGACCCTCCGGGACTAGCGCCTACAATGAGCAGTTCTTC
TRBV4-2	18	TRBJ2-3	TRBD2	many	CASSQTRPSRGGGNTQYF	TGTGCCAGCAGCCAAACCCGCCCTTCGCGGGGGGGCGGGAATACGCAGTATTTT
TRBV25-1	13	TRBJ2-5	NA	many	CASTTGFQETQYF	TGTGCCAGCACCACAGGGTTCCAAGAGACCCAGTACTTC
TRBV2	15	TRBJ1-2	TRBD1	many	CASRERGLPNYGYTF	TGTGCCAGCAGGGAAAGGGGGCTCCCTAACTATGGCTACACCTTC
TRBV20-1	16	TRBJ1-5	NA	many	CSARDFQGPSNQPQHF	TGCAGTGCTAGAGATTTCCAGGGCCCGAGCAATCAGCCCCAGCATTTT
TRBV7-2	15	TRBJ2-5	TRBD2	many	CASSLGSGGYGTQYF	TGTGCCAGCAGCTTAGGTAGCGGGGGGTATGGGACCCAGTACTTC
TRBV3-1	15	TRBJ1-3	NA	many	CASSQTYSSGNTIYF	TGTGCCAGCAGCCAAACGTACAGCTCTGGAAACACCATATATTTT
TRBV20-1	15	TRBJ2-1	TRBD2	many	CSARTAGGLYNEQFF	TGCAGTGCTAGAACCGCGGGGGGGCTCTACAATGAGCAGTTCTTC
TRBV20-1	18	TRBJ2-3	TRBD2	few	CSARGLAGDHYSTDTQYF	TGCAGTGCTAGGGGACTAGCGGGGGATCATTATAGCACAGATACGCAGTATTTT
TRBV10-3	12	TRBJ1-5	NA	many	CATTDSNQPQHF	TGTGCCACCACGGACAGCAATCAGCCCCAGCATTTT
TRBV5-1	16	TRBJ2-1	NA	many	CASSLVVGQGPGEQFF	TGCGCCAGCAGCTTGGTGGTAGGACAAGGCCCAGGGGAGCAGTTCTTC
TRBV6-2/TRBV6-3	14	TRBJ1-5	NA	many	CASSYPTSEWPQHF	TGTGCCAGCAGTTACCCTACTAGTGAGTGGCCCCAGCATTTT
TRBV12-3/TRBV12-4	15	TRBJ1-4	NA	many	CASSFLGFAGEKLFF	TGTGCCAGCAGTTTTTTGGGGTTCGCCGGTGAAAAACTGTTTTTT
TRBV18	12	TRBJ1-5	NA	many	CASSPPDQPQHF	TGTGCCAGCTCACCGCCTGATCAGCCCCAGCATTTT